This T cell receptor (beta chain) was obtained from a study of T cell responses to AZD1222 COVID-19 vaccine. Whole-study results and caveats: Among the donors, most were white British and more were female, and clonal diversity was possibly underestimated. CD4 TCRs associated with vaccination spanned spike, dominating at 160-218 and 743-854.

To note about this clone: Its cognate antigen is unknown.

The data were produced by immunoSEQ multiplex PCR, yet TCRdb's version contains in-frame clones alone and is incomplete. The sample contains 55,000 to 75,000 clones, around nine tenths of which appear only once. The origin of this receptor is an adult in good health. The starting material was peripheral blood, obtained on day 0 of AZD1222 vaccination.

As DNA, the CDR3 is TGCAGTGCTAGAGCCGAAGAAGCTTTCTTT. Amino acid sequence: CSARAEEAFF. J is TRBJ1-1 and V is TRBV20-1; D is uncertain. Between the trimmed V and J ends, which lost 1 base and 8 bases, there was a span of 5 bases. The germline V gene has CDR1 DFQATT and CDR2 SNEGSKA (reference sequence). This CDR3 contains 10 residues.